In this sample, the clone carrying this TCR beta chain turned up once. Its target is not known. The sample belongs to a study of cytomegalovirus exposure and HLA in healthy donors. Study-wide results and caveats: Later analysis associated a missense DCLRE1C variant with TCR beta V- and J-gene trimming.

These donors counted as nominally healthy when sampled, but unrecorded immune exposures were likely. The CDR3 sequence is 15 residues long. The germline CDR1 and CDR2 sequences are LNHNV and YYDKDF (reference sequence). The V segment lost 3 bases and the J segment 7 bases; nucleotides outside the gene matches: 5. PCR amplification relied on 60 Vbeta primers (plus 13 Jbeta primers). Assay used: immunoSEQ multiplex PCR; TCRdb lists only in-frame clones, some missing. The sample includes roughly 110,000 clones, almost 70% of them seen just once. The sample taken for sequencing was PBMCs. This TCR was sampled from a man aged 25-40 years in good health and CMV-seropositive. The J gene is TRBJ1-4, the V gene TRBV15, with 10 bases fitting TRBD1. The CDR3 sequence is CATSSAGTGVEKLFF. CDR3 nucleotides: TGTGCCACCAGCAGCGCCGGGACAGGGGTTGAAAAACTGTTTTTT.